The 14 T cell receptor beta chains given below trace back to one sample, sequenced in a study of blood T cell repertoires in COVID-19. The data were produced by immunoSEQ multiplex PCR, yet TCRdb's version contains in-frame clones alone and is incomplete. The sample has some 300,000 clones, approximately 90% seen once. Sequenced input: peripheral blood. The receptor set was obtained from a woman under 40 who had recovered from COVID-19.

This chain links TRBV6-1 with TRBJ1-5, with D possibly being TRBD1 (6 bases). V was pared by 2 bases and J by 6 bases, with 14 bases between. From germline, CDR1 is MNHNS and CDR2 SASEGT. The CDR3 has 15 residues. The DNA of the CDR3 is TGTGCCAGCAGTGAATTCAGTGGGGGCCTTCAGCCCCAGCATTTT. This translates into CASSEFSGGLQPQHF.

This chain connects TRBV20-1 to TRBJ1-1; unclear D gene. The length of the CDR3 is 11 residues. CDR1 is DFQATT, CDR2 SNEGSKA, per germline (reference sequence). The CDR3 DNA is TGCACCCCACGGGGGAACACTGAAGCTTTCTTT. This sequence encodes CTPRGNTEAFF.

The chain links TRBV7-8 to TRBJ2-2; D might be TRBD1 (5 bases). Trimming stripped 8 bases from V and 2 bases from J, with 9 bases between. The CDR3 contains 13 residues. Per the germline V gene, CDR1 is SGHVS and CDR2 is FQNEAQ. CDR3 nucleotide sequence: TGTGCCAGCCAGGGCGTTAACACCGGGGAGCTGTTTTTT. It translates to CASQGVNTGELFF.

The rearrangement links TRBV29-1 to TRBJ1-5; 7 bases are a match to TRBD1. The V gene end was trimmed by 6 bases and the J gene end by 4 bases; junction bases not matched to a gene: 6. CDR1 is SQVTM and CDR2 is ANQGSEA in the germline V gene. The CDR3 is 13 amino acids. The DNA for the CDR3 is TGCAGCGTGACGACAGGGATGAATCAGCCCCAGCATTTT. Its protein is CSVTTGMNQPQHF.

This rearrangement joins TRBV28 to TRBJ2-5; D is undetermined. CDR3 length: 13 amino acids. V dropped 6 bases and J dropped 5 bases, with 13 bases sitting between them. Germline CDR1 MDHEN, CDR2 SYDVKM. The CDR3 DNA sequence: TGTGCCAGCAGACCTGAGGATTGGGAGACCCAGTACTTC. Protein: CASRPEDWETQYF.

This rearrangement joins TRBV6-5 to TRBJ1-5; tentatively, D is TRBD1 (5 bases). The germline V and J ends were trimmed by 2 bases and 6 bases, with 14 bases remaining between them. Per the germline V gene, CDR1 is MNHEY and CDR2 is SVGAGI. The CDR3 length is 15 residues. This chain's CDR3 is CASSYSQGIGQPQHF. As DNA, the CDR3 is TGTGCCAGCAGTTACAGTCAGGGTATCGGTCAGCCCCAGCATTTT.

The rearrangement uses TRBV2 and TRBJ1-2; the D is unclear. Germline V gives CDR1 SNHLY, CDR2 FYNNEI. Trimming shortened V by 7 bases and J by 2 bases, and 11 bases separated the two germline ends. CDR3 size: 13 residues. The CDR3 spells CASTLNENYGYTF. The CDR3 bases are TGTGCCAGCACTCTCAATGAGAACTATGGCTACACCTTC.

This chain links TRBV23-1 with TRBJ2-2; D is possibly TRBD1 (6 bases). TRBV23-1 falls under the ORF class, with uncertain function. The CDR3 is 15 residues long. Trimming pared 3 bases from V and 5 bases from J, leaving 13 bases between. CDR3 DNA sequence: TGCGCCAGCAGTCAGGCAGGGGCGAGGACCGGGGAGCTGTTTTTT. It specifies CASSQAGARTGELFF.

The rearrangement uses TRBV5-1 and TRBJ2-7; D is possibly TRBD1 (6 bases). This CDR3 contains 16 residues. CDR1 and CDR2 (germline): SGHRS, YFSETQ. Trimming removed 1 base at V and 7 bases at J, with 21 bases between. As DNA, the CDR3 is TGCGCCAGCAGCTTGATAGGGGGTTCCAACCTACGTGAGCAGTACTTC. Translating it yields CASSLIGGSNLREQYF.

V usage is TRBV5-5 and J usage is TRBJ1-2; D unclear. CDR1 is SGHKS and CDR2 is YYEKEE in the germline V gene (reference sequence). V lost 6 bases and J 5 bases, leaving 20 bases between the germline ends. This CDR3 comprises 15 residues. CDR3 sequence (DNA): TGTGCCAGCAAGTACGGGTTCCCCGGCGGGTATGGCTACACCTTC. This sequence encodes CASKYGFPGGYGYTF. Looking up the rest from reference TRBV5-5 and TRBJ1-2 gives the full variable domain: DAGVTQSPTHLIKTRGQQVTLRCSPISGHKSVSWYQQVLGQGPQFIFQYYEKEERGRGNFPDRFSARQFPNYSSELNVNALLLGDSALYLCASKYGFPGGYGYTFGSGTRLTVV.

The CDR3 region has the DNA TGTGCCAGCGGACTGTTGCTGCGACCGGAGGATGAGCAGTTCTTC. This gives the protein CASGLLLRPEDEQFF. The chain recombines TRBV10-3 with TRBJ2-1; D is possibly TRBD2 (5 bases). Trimming stripped 10 bases from V and 8 bases from J, with 24 bases between. There are 15 residues in the CDR3. Germline CDR1 is ENHRY and CDR2 is SYGVKD.

The chain couples TRBV13 to TRBJ2-7; 8 bases are shared with TRBD1. The CDR3 has 14 residues. CDR1 PRHDT and CDR2 FYEKMQ come from the germline V gene (reference sequence). J gave up 5 bases and V 5 bases, and 8 bases lay outside the gene matches. The CDR3 region has the DNA TGTGCCAGCAGCCTCACAGGGGGGATCCACGAGCAGTACTTC. It encodes CASSLTGGIHEQYF. Together with reference TRBV13 and TRBJ2-7, the CDR3 gives the full variable domain: AAGVIQSPRHLIKEKRETATLKCYPIPRHDTVYWYQQGPGQDPQFLISFYEKMQSDKGSIPDRFSAQQFSDYHSELNMSSLELGDSALYFCASSLTGGIHEQYFGPGTRLTVT.

This chain connects TRBV27 to TRBJ2-1, with TRBD1 matching over 9 bases. Unmatched junction bases numbered 7, after V lost 6 bases and J lost 7 bases. This CDR3 comprises 14 residues. Germline CDR1 reads MNHEY; CDR2 reads SMNVEV (reference sequence). The CDR3 DNA sequence: TGTGCCAGCAGATACAGGGGGCGGGGGAATGAGCAGTTCTTC. Residues: CASRYRGRGNEQFF.

The chain recombines TRBV19 with TRBJ2-1; 9 nucleotides align to TRBD1. The CDR3 sequence is 14 residues long. In germline, CDR1 is LNHDA, CDR2 SQIVND (reference sequence). Trimming took 7 bases from V and 3 from J; bases not matched to a gene: 4. Here the CDR3 reads CASTGTGIYNEQFF. The CDR3 nucleotides read TGTGCCAGTACGGGGACAGGGATCTACAATGAGCAGTTCTTC.